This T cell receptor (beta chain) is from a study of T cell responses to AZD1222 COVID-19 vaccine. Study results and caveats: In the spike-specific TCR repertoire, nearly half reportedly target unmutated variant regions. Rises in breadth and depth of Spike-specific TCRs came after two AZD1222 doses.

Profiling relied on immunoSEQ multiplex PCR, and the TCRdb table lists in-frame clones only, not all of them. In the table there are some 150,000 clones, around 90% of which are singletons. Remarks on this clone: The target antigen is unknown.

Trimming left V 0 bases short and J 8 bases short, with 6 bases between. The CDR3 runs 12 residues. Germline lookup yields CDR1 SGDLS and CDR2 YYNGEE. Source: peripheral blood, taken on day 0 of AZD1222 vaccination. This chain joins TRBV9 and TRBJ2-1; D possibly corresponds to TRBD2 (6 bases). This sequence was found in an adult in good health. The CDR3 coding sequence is TGTGCCAGCAGCGTAGGCGGGGATGAGCAGTTCTTC. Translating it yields CASSVGGDEQFF.